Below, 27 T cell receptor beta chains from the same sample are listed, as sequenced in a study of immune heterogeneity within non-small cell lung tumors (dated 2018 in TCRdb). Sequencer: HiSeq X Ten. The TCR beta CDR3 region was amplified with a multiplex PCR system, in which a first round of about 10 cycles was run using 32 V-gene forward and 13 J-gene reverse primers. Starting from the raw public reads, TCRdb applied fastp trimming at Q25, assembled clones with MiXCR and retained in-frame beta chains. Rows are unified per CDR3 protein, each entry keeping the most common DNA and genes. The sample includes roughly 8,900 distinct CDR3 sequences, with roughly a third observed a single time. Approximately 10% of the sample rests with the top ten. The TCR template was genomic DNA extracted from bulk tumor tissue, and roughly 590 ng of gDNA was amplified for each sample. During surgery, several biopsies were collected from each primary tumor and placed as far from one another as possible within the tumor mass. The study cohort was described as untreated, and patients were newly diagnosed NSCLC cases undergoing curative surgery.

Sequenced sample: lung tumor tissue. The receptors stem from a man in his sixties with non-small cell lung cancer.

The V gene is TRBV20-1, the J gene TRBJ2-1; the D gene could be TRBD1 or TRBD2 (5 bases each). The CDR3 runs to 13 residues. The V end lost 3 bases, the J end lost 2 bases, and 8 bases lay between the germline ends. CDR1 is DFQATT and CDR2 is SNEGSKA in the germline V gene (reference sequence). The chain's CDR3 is CSARGETYNEQFF. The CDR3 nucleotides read TGCAGTGCTAGGGGGGAGACCTACAATGAGCAGTTCTTC.

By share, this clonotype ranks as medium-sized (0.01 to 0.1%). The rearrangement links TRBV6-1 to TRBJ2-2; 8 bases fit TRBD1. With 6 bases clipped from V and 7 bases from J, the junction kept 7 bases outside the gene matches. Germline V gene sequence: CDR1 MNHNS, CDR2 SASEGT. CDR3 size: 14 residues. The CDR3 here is CASRGAGGSGELFF. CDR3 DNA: TGTGCCAGCAGGGGGGCAGGGGGCAGCGGGGAGCTGTTTTTT.

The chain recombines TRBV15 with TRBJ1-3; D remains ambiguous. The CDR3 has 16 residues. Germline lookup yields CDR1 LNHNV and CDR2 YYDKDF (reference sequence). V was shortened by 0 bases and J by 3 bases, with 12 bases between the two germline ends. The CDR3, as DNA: TGTGCCACCAGCAGAGATAAGAGTAATGGTGGAAACACCATATATTTT. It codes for CATSRDKSNGGNTIYF.

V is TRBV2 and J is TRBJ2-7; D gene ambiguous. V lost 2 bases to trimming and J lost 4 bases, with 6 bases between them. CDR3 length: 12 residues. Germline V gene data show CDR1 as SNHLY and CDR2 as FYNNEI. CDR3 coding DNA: TGTGCCAGCAGTGAATCAATTTACGAGCAGTACTTC. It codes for CASSESIYEQYF.

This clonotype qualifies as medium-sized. The CDR3 is CASSSGQGSYGYTF. Written as DNA, the CDR3 is TGTGCCAGCAGTTCCGGACAGGGGAGCTATGGCTACACCTTC. The genes are TRBV28 and TRBJ1-2; TRBD1 matches 9 bases. The CDR3 totals 14 residues. Looked up from germline, CDR1 is MDHEN and CDR2 is SYDVKM. The ends lost 4 bases at V and 4 bases at J; junction bases unmatched: 4.

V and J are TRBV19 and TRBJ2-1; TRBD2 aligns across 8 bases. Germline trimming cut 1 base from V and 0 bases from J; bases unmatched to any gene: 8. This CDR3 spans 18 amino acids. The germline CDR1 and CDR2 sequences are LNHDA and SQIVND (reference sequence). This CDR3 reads CASSIGASTSGSYNEQFF. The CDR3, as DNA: TGTGCCAGTAGTATAGGCGCGAGTACTAGCGGCTCCTACAATGAGCAGTTCTTC.

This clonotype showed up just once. The CDR3 sequence is CASSEVAGSSYEQYF. As DNA, the CDR3 is TGTGCCAGCAGTGAAGTTGCAGGGAGCTCCTACGAGCAGTACTTC. The V call is TRBV6-1, the J call TRBJ2-7, with D perhaps assigned TRBD1 or TRBD2 (5 bases each). CDR3 length equals 15 residues. Trimming removed 1 base from V and 0 bases from J, with 10 bases in between. Germline CDR1 and CDR2: MNHNS and SASEGT.

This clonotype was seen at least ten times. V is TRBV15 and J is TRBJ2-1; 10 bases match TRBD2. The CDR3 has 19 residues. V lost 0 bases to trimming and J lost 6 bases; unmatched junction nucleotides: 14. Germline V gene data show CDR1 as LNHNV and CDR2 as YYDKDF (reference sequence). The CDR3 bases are TGTGCCACCAGCAGAGATAGAGCCCTAAGGAGCGGGAGGGCCAATGAGCAGTTCTTC. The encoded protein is CATSRDRALRSGRANEQFF.

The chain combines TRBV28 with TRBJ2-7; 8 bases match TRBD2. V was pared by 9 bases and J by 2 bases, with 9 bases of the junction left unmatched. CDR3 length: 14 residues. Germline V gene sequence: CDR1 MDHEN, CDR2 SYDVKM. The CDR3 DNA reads TGTGCCAGTAGTCTTCGCGGGAGGCCCTACGAGCAGTACTTC. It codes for CASSLRGRPYEQYF.

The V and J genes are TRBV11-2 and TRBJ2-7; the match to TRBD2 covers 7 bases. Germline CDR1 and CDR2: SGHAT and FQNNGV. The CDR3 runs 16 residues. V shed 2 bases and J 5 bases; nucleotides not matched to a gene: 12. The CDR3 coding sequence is TGTGCCAGCAGCTTAAAGGGATATGGGAGGGACCACGAGCAGTACTTC. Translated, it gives CASSLKGYGRDHEQYF. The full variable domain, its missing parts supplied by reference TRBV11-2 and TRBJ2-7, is EAGVAQSPRYKIIEKRQSVAFWCNPISGHATLYWYQQILGQGPKLLIQFQNNGVVDDSQLPKDRFSAERLKGVDSTLKIQPAKLEDSAVYLCASSLKGYGRDHEQYFGPGTRLTVT.

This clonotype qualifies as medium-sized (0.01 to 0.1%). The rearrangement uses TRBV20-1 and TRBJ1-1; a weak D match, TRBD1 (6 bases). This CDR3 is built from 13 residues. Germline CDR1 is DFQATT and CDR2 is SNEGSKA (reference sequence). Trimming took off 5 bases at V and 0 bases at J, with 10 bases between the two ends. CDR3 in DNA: TGCAGTGCTCCGGGACAAATGAACACTGAAGCTTTCTTT. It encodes CSAPGQMNTEAFF.

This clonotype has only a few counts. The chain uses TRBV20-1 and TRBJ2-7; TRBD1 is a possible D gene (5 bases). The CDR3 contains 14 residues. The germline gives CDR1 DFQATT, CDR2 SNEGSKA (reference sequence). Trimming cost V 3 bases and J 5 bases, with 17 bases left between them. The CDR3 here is CSASRPQGWNEQYF. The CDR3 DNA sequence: TGCAGTGCTAGTCGCCCCCAGGGATGGAACGAGCAGTACTTC.

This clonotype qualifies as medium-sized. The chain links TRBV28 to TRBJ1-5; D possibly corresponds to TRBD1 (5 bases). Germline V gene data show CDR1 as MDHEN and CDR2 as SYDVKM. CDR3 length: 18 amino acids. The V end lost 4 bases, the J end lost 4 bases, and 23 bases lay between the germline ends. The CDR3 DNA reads TGTGCCAGCAGTTCCAACCGGGACCCGGACAAGAGGAATCAGCCCCAGCATTTT. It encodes CASSSNRDPDKRNQPQHF.

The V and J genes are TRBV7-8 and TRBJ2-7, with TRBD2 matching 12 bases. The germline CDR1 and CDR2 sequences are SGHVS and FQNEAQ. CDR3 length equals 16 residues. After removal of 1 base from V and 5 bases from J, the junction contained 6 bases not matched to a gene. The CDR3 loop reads CASSLGLAGGVDEQYF. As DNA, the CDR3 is TGTGCCAGCAGCTTAGGGCTAGCGGGAGGGGTTGACGAGCAGTACTTC.

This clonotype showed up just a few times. The CDR3 DNA reads TGTGCCAGCAGCGTAGCAGGCTCTGGAAACACCATATATTTT. Translating gives CASSVAGSGNTIYF. J is TRBJ1-3 and V is TRBV9; D unresolved. Trimming stripped 0 bases from V and 0 bases from J, with 4 bases between. The CDR3 totals 14 residues. Looked up from germline, CDR1 is SGDLS and CDR2 is YYNGEE.

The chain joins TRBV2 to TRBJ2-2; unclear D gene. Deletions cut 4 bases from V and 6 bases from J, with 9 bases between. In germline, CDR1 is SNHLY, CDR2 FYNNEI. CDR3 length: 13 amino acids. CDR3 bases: TGTGCCAGCAGTGGAAGGGTTCCCGGGGAGCTGTTTTTT. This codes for CASSGRVPGELFF. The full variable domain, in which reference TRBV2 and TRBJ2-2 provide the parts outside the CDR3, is EPEVTQTPSHQVTQMGQEVILRCVPISNHLYFYWYRQILGQKVEFLVSFYNNEISEKSEIFDDQFSVERPDGSNFTLKIRSTKLEDSAMYFCASSGRVPGELFFGEGSRLTVL.

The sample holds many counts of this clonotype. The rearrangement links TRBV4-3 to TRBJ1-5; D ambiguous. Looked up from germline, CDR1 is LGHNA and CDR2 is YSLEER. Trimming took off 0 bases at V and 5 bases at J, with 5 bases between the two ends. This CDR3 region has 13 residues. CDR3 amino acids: CASSQDLDQPQHF. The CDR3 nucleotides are TGCGCCAGCAGCCAAGATTTGGATCAGCCCCAGCATTTT.

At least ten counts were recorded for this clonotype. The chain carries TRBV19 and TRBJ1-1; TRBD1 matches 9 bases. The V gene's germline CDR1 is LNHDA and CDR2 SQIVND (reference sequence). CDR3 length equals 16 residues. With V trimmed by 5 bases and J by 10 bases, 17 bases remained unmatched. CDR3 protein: CASSAPPEQGARLAFF. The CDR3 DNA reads TGTGCCAGTAGTGCGCCCCCGGAACAGGGGGCGCGACTAGCTTTCTTT.

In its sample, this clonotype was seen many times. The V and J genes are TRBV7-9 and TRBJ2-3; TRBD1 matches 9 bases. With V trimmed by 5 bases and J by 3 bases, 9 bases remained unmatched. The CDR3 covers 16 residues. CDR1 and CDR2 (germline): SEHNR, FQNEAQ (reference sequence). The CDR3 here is CASSPVRGQGTDTQYF. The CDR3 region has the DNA TGTGCCAGCAGCCCCGTTCGTGGACAGGGGACAGATACGCAGTATTTT.

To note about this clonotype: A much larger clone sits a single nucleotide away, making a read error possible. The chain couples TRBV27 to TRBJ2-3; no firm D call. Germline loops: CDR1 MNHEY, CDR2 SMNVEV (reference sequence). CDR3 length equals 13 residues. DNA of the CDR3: TGTCCCAGCAGTTTTGTCAACACAGATACGCAGTATTTT. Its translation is CPSSFVNTDTQYF.

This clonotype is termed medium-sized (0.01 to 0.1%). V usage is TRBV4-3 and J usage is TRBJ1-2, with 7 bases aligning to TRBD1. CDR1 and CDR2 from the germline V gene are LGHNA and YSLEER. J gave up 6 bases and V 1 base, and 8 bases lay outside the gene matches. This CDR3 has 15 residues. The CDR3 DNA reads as TGCGCCAGCAGCCAAGTAGGAGGACAGGAACATGGCTACACCTTC. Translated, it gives CASSQVGGQEHGYTF.

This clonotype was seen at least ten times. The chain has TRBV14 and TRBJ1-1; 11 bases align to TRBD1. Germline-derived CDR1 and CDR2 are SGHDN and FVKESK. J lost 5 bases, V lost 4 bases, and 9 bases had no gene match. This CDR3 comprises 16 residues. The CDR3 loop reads CASSLSLDRGRTEAFF. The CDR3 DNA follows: TGTGCCAGCAGCCTAAGCTTGGACAGGGGGCGTACTGAAGCTTTCTTT.

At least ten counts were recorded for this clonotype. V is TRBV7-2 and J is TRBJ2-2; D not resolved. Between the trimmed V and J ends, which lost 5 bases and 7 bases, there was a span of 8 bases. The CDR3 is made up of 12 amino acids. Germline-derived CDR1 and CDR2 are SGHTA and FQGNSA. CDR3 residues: CASSRSVGELFF. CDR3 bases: TGTGCCAGCAGCCGGAGCGTCGGGGAGCTGTTTTTT.

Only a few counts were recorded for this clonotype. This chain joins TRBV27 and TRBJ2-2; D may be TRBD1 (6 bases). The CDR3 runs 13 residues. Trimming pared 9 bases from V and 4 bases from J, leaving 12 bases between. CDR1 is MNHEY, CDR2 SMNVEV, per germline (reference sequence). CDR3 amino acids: CASSTGSTGELFF. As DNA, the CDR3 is TGTGCCAGTTCCACAGGGAGCACCGGGGAGCTGTTTTTT.

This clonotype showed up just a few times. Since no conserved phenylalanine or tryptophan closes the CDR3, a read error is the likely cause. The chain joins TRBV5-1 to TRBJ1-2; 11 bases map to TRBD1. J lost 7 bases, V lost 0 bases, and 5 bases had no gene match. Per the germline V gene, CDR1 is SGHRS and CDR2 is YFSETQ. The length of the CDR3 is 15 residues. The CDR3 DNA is TGCGCCAGCAGCTTGGCAGGACAGGGGGCTAGTGGCTACACCCTC. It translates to CASSLAGQGASGYTL.

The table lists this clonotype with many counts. CDR3 DNA sequence: TGCGCCAGCAGCCAAGATCGCTCGGTGATGGGGGGGCAGTTCTTC. It yields the protein CASSQDRSVMGGQFF. The chain carries TRBV4-3 and TRBJ2-1, with D possibly matching TRBD2 (6 bases). From germline, CDR1 is LGHNA and CDR2 YSLEER. V lost 0 bases and J lost 12, with 18 bases in between. The CDR3 is made up of 15 amino acids.

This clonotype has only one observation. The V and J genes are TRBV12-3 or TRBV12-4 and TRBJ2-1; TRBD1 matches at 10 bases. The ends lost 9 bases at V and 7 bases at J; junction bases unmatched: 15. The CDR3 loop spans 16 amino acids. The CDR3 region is CASLPYSGTGANEQFF. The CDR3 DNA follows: TGTGCCAGTTTGCCTTACTCCGGGACAGGGGCGAATGAGCAGTTCTTC.